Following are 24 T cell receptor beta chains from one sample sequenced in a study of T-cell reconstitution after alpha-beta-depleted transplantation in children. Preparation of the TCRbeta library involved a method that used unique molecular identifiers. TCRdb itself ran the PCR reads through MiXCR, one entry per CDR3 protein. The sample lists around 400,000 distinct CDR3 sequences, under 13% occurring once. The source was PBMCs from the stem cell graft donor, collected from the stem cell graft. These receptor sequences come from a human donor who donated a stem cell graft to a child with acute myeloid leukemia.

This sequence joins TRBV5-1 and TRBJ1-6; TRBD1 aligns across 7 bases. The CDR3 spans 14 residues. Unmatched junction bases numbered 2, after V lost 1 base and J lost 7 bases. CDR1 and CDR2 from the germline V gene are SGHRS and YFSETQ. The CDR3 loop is CASSLRTGNSPLHF. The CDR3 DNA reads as TGCGCCAGCAGCTTGCGGACAGGAAATTCACCCCTCCACTTT.

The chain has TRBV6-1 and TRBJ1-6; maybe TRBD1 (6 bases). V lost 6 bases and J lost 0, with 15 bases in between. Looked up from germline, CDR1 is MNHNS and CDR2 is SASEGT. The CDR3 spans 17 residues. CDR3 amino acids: CASRGYGQLSYNSPLHF. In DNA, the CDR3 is TGTGCCAGCAGGGGTTACGGACAGCTCTCCTATAATTCACCCCTCCACTTT.

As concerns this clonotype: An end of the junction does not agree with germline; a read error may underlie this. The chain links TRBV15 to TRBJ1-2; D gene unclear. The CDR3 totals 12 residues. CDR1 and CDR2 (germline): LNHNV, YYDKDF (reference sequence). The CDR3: CVTSREVDGYTF. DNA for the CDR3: TGTGTCACCAGCAGAGAGGTCGATGGCTACACCTTC.

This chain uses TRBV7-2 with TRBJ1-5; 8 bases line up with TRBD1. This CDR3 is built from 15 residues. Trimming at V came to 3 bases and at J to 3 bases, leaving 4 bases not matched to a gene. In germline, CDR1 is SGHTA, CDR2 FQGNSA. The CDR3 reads CASSFGQGFNQPQHF. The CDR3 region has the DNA TGTGCCAGCAGCTTTGGACAGGGATTCAATCAGCCCCAGCATTTT. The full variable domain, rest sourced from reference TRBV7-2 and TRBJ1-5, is GAGVSQSPSNKVTEKGKDVELRCDPISGHTALYWYRQSLGQGLEFLIYFQGNSAPDKSGLPSDRFSAERTGGSVSTLTIQRTQQEDSAVYLCASSFGQGFNQPQHFGDGTRLSIL.

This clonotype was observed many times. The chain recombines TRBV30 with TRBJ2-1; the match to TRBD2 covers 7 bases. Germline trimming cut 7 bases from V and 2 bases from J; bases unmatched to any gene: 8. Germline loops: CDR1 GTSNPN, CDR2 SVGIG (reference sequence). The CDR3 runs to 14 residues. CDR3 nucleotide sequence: TGTGCCTACCGAAGCGGGAACACCTACAATGAGCAGTTCTTC. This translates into CAYRSGNTYNEQFF.

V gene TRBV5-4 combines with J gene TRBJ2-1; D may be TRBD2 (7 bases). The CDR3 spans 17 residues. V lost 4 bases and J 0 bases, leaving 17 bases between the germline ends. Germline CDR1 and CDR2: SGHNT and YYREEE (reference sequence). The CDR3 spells CASSGVGAGASYNEQFF. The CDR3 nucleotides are TGTGCCAGCAGCGGCGTGGGGGCGGGAGCCTCCTACAATGAGCAGTTCTTC. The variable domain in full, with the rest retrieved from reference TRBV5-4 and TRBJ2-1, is ETGVTQSPTHLIKTRGQQVTLRCSSQSGHNTVSWYQQALGQGPQFIFQYYREEENGRGNFPPRFSGLQFPNYSSELNVNALELDDSALYLCASSGVGAGASYNEQFFGPGTRLTVL.

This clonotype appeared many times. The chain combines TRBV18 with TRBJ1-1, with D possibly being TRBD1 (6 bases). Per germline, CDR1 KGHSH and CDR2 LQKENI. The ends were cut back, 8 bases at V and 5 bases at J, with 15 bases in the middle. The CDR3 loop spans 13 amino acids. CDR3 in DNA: TGTGCCAGCAGCCCAACACAGGGAACTGAAGCTTTCTTT. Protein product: CASSPTQGTEAFF.

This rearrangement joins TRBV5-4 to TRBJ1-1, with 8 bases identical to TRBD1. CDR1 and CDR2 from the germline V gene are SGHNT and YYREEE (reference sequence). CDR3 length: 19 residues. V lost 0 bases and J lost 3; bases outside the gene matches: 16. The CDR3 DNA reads TGTGCCAGCAGCTTGGTACTCGAACAGGGGGTTTTTTGGGACACTGAAGCTTTCTTT. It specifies CASSLVLEQGVFWDTEAFF.

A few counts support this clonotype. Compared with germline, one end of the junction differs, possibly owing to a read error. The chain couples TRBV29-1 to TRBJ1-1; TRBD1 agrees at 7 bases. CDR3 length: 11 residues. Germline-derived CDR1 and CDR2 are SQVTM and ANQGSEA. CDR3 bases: TGCAGCTTTGAACAGGGGATTGAAGCTTTCTTT. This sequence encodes CSFEQGIEAFF.

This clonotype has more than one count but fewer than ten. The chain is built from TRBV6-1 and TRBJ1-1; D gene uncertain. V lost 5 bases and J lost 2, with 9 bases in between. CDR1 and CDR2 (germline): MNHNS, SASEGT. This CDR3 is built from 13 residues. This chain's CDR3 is CASSPGINTEAFF. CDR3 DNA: TGTGCCAGCAGTCCCGGGATCAACACTGAAGCTTTCTTT.

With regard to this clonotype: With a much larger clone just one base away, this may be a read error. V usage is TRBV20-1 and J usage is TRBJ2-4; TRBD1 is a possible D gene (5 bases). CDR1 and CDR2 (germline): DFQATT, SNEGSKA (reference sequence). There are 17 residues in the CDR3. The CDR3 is CCASLGVGEVAKNIQYF. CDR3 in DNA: TGCTGTGCTAGTCTAGGTGTAGGGGAAGTAGCCAAAAACATTCAGTACTTC.

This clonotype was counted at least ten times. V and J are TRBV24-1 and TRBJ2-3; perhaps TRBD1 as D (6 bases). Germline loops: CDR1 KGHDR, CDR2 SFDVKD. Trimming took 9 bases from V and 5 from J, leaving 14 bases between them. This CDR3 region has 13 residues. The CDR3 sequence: CATSRRGGDTQYF. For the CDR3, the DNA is TGTGCCACCTCCCGCAGGGGTGGAGATACGCAGTATTTT.

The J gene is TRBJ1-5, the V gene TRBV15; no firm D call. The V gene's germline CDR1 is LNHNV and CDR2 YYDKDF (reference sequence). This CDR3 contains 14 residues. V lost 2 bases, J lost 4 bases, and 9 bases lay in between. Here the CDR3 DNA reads TGTGCCACCAGCAGAATCGGGTTAAATCAGCCCCAGCATTTT. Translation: CATSRIGLNQPQHF.

The CDR3 DNA reads as TGCAGCGTTGCCGGGGGAAGAGGAAACTATGGCTACACCTTC. The encoded protein is CSVAGGRGNYGYTF. The rearrangement joins TRBV29-1 to TRBJ1-2, with TRBD1 as a possible D gene (5 bases). The germline CDR1 and CDR2 sequences are SQVTM and ANQGSEA. Trimming took 4 bases from V and 2 from J, leaving 14 bases between them. There are 14 residues in the CDR3.

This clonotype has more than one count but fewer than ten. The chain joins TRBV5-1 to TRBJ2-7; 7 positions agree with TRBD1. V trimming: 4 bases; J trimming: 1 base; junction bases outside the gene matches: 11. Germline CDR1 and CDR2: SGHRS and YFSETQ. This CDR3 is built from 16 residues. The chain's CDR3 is CASSPLTGKSSYEQYF. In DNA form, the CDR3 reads TGCGCCAGCAGCCCTTTGACAGGGAAATCATCCTACGAGCAGTACTTC.

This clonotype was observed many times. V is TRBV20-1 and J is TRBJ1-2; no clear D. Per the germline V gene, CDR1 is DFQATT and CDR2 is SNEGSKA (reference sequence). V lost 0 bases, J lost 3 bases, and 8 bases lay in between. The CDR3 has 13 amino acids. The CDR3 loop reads CSARDQADYGYTF. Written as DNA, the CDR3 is TGCAGTGCTAGAGATCAGGCGGACTATGGCTACACCTTC.

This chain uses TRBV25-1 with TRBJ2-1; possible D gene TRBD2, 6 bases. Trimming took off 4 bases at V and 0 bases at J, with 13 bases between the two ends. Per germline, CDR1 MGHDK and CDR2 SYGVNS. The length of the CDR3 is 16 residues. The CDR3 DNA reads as TGTGCCAGCAGTGGGCGGGCGGGGAACTCCTACAATGAGCAGTTCTTC. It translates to CASSGRAGNSYNEQFF.

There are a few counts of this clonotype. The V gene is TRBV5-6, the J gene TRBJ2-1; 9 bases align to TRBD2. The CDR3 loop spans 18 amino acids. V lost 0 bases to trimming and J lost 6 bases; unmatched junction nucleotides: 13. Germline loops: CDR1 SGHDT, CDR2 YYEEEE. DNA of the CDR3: TGTGCCAGCAGCTTGGAGGACGCGGCGGGAGGGCCCCTCAATGAGCAGTTCTTC. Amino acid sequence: CASSLEDAAGGPLNEQFF.

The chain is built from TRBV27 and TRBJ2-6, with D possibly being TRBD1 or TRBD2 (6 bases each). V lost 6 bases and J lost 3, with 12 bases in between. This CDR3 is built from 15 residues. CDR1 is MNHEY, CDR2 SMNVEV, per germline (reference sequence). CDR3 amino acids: CASRKGGGGANVLTF. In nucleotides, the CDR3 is TGTGCCAGCAGGAAGGGGGGCGGTGGGGCCAACGTCCTGACTTTC.

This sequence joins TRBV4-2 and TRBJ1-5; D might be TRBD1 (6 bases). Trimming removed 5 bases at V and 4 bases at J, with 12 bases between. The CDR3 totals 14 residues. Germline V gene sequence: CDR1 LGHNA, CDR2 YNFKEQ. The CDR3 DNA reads TGTGCCAGCAGCATTAACAGGGATAATCAGCCCCAGCATTTT. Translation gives CASSINRDNQPQHF.

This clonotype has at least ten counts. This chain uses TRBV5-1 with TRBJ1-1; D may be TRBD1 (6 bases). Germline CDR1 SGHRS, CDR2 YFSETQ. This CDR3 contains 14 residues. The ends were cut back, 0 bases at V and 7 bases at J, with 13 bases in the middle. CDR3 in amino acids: CASSLAGGESEAFF. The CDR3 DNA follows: TGCGCCAGCAGCTTGGCGGGGGGCGAGAGTGAAGCTTTCTTT.

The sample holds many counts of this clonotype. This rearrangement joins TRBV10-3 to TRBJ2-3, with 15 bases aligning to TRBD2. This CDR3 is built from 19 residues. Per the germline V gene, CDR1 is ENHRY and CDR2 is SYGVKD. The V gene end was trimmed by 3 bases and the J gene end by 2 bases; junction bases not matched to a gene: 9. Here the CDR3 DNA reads TGTGCCATCAGTGACCCGGGACTAGCGGGGGGCATCACCACAGATACGCAGTATTTT. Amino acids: CAISDPGLAGGITTDTQYF.

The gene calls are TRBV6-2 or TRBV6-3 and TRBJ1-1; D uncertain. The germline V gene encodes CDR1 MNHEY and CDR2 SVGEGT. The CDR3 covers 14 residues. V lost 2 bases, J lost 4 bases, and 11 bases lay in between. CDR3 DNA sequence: TGTGCCAGCAGTTACAGGGAGCCCAGCACTGAAGCTTTCTTT. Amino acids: CASSYREPSTEAFF.

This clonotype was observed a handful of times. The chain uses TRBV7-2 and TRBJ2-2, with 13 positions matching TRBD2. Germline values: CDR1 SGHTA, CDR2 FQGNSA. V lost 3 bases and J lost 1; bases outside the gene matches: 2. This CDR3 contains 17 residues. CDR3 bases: TGTGCCAGCAGCTTGTGGACTAGCGGGAGGAACACCGGGGAGCTGTTTTTT. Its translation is CASSLWTSGRNTGELFF.